This TCR beta chain was profiled in a study of CD8 T cells in ankylosing spondylitis. Germline V gene lookup returns CDR1 SQVTM and CDR2 ANQGSEA. The trim removed 3 bases at V and 2 bases at J, leaving 5 bases unmatched. The CDR3 covers 14 residues. Study observations and caveats: CD8+ disease-linked clones were present at relatively low frequencies in blood. For ankylosing spondylitis blood, a TCR beta motif of roughly 8 highly homologous variants appeared characteristic.

This clonotype was detected many times. Antigen: not known. TCRdb itself ran the 5' RACE reads through MiXCR, one entry per CDR3 protein. The sample has roughly 490,000 distinct CDR3 sequences, approximately 5% seen once. V is TRBV29-1 and J is TRBJ2-7, with 9 positions matching TRBD1. The source of this sequence is a male donor with ankylosing spondylitis. Sequencing used blood, either unsorted or a sorted T cell fraction (not recorded which). The CDR3 DNA reads as TGCAGCGTTGAGGAGGGACAGGGTCCCTACGAGCAGTACTTC. This codes for CSVEEGQGPYEQYF.